Listed below are T cell receptor beta chains from one sample, sequenced in a study of shared clonotypes between healthy human individuals. The table came from immunoSEQ multiplex PCR; TCRdb's copy has only in-frame clones and leaves some out. Of fewer than 1 million clones listed, about 97% are singletons. Sequenced sample: naive CD8+ T cells sorted from blood. Receptors originate from a man aged 25-40 years in good health. The CDR3 runs from the conserved cysteine through the conserved F or W. A D gene is named only where the DNA matches it firmly. Not all rows give a size; the values are once, few, many and, for expanded clones, a class.

clone size	V gene	D gene	J gene	CDR3 protein	CDR3 DNA
.	TRBV27	.	TRBJ2-2	CASSFLGDLNTGELFF	TGTGCCAGCAGTTTCCTGGGGGACTTGAACACCGGGGAGCTGTTTTTT
.	TRBV28	.	TRBJ2-7	CASSARGDGPYEQYF	TGTGCCAGCAGCGCGAGGGGGGACGGACCCTACGAGCAGTACTTC
.	TRBV11-2	.	TRBJ1-1	CASSLGREGPLNTEAFF	TGTGCCAGCAGCTTAGGGAGAGAGGGACCATTGAACACTGAAGCTTTCTTT
.	TRBV6-5	TRBD1	TRBJ2-3	CASSGTGSSTDTQYF	TGTGCCAGCAGCGGGACAGGGTCGTCCACAGATACGCAGTATTTT
.	TRBV27	.	TRBJ2-7	CASRLDPLGAYEQYF	TGTGCCAGCAGACTCGACCCGCTCGGGGCCTACGAGCAGTACTTC
once	TRBV7-6	TRBD2	TRBJ2-7	CASSPSGRTFFEQYF	TGTGCCAGCAGCCCCAGCGGGAGGACGTTTTTTGAGCAGTACTTC
.	TRBV5-6	TRBD1	TRBJ2-1	CASSLARGLYNEQFF	TGTGCCAGCAGCTTGGCCAGGGGGCTCTACAATGAGCAGTTCTTC
.	TRBV4-1	.	TRBJ2-5	CASSHHISMLQETQYF	TGCGCCAGCAGTCACCATATCAGTATGCTCCAAGAGACCCAGTACTTC
.	TRBV7-9	.	TRBJ1-2	CASSLDGLYGYTF	TGTGCCAGCAGCTTAGACGGTCTCTATGGCTACACCTTC
.	TRBV6-5	.	TRBJ2-3	CASSYSSPGTGTQYF	TGTGCCAGCAGTTACTCGAGTCCAGGGACCGGTACGCAGTATTTT
.	TRBV30	TRBD2	TRBJ2-7	CAWEDGTTDEQYF	TGTGCCTGGGAAGACGGGACTACGGACGAGCAGTACTTC
.	TRBV4-2	.	TRBJ2-7	CASSQKGTGPTYEQYF	TGTGCCAGCAGCCAAAAAGGCACAGGGCCTACCTACGAGCAGTACTTC
.	TRBV15	TRBD2	TRBJ2-1	CATSSPDGEGDPLAGATYNEQFF	TGTGCCACCAGCTCCCCTGATGGAGAAGGAGACCCCTTAGCGGGAGCAACCTACAATGAGCAGTTCTTC
.	TRBV7-9	.	TRBJ2-2	CASSPPRPGELFF	TGTGCCAGCAGCCCCCCTCGCCCCGGGGAGCTGTTTTTT
once	TRBV7-9	.	TRBJ2-4	CASSSALLKHIQYF	TGTGCCAGCAGTTCGGCCCTTCTTAAGCACATTCAGTACTTC
.	TRBV7-9	.	TRBJ2-5	CASSLKPLTQYF	TGTGCCAGCAGCTTAAAGCCCCTGACCCAGTACTTC
.	TRBV6-5	.	TRBJ2-1	CASSYSKGIDNEQFF	TGTGCCAGCAGTTACTCGAAGGGAATCGACAATGAGCAGTTCTTC
once	TRBV7-6	TRBD1	TRBJ1-1	CASSLSGTGLNTEAFF	TGTGCCAGCAGCTTATCCGGGACAGGTCTGAACACTGAAGCTTTCTTT
.	TRBV6-5	.	TRBJ1-5	CASSYGGNQPQHF	TGTGCCAGCAGTTACGGGGGCAATCAGCCCCAGCATTTT
.	TRBV2	TRBD1	TRBJ1-2	CASSATDRAKSYGYTF	TGTGCCAGCAGTGCCACGGACAGGGCGAAGTCCTATGGCTACACCTTC
once	TRBV5-1	.	TRBJ2-7	CASSLLGPEQYF	TGCGCCAGCAGCTTGTTGGGGCCCGAGCAGTACTTC
.	TRBV18	.	TRBJ2-7	CASSPIGPGSYGDEQYF	TGTGCCAGCTCACCAATCGGCCCGGGGTCCTATGGAGACGAGCAGTACTTC
.	TRBV28	.	TRBJ1-2	CASSLLVPGQVFNYGYTF	TGTGCCAGCAGTTTATTGGTTCCGGGCCAGGTATTTAACTATGGCTACACCTTC
.	TRBV27	TRBD1	TRBJ2-1	CASRHGTGGYNEQFF	TGTGCCAGCAGGCATGGGACAGGGGGGTACAATGAGCAGTTCTTC
.	TRBV7-9	.	TRBJ2-7	CASSLGLGEQYF	TGTGCCAGCAGCTTAGGGCTGGGAGAGCAGTACTTC
.	TRBV4-1	TRBD1	TRBJ1-1	CASSREDRGFEAFF	TGCGCCAGCAGCCGGGAGGACAGGGGTTTCGAAGCTTTCTTT
.	TRBV5-5	TRBD2	TRBJ2-7	CASSLAQRGRRGYEQYF	TGTGCCAGCAGCTTGGCCCAGCGGGGGAGACGTGGTTACGAGCAGTACTTC
.	TRBV28	TRBD2	TRBJ2-1	CASSFYSGSSYNEQFF	TGTGCCAGCAGTTTTTACAGCGGGAGCTCCTACAATGAGCAGTTCTTC
.	TRBV2	.	TRBJ2-1	CASSVGQGMYNEQFF	TGTGCCAGCAGTGTTGGTCAGGGAATGTACAATGAGCAGTTCTTC
.	TRBV7-3	TRBD2	TRBJ2-1	CASSLVAGEYNEQFF	TGTGCCAGCAGCTTAGTAGCGGGTGAATACAATGAGCAGTTCTTC
.	TRBV11-2	.	TRBJ2-7	CASSLGGSTYEQYF	TGTGCCAGCAGCTTAGGAGGGAGTACTTACGAGCAGTACTTC
.	TRBV11-2	.	TRBJ2-5	CASKGRGKETQYF	TGTGCCAGCAAGGGCAGGGGAAAAGAGACCCAGTACTTC
.	TRBV27	.	TRBJ2-1	CASSLYGERNEQFF	TGTGCCAGCAGTTTATACGGGGAGCGCAATGAGCAGTTCTTC
.	TRBV9	.	TRBJ2-5	CASSPPTSFGTQYF	TGTGCCAGCAGCCCTCCGACAAGTTTCGGGACCCAGTACTTC
.	TRBV7-3	TRBD2	TRBJ2-7	CASSSTGTSGNEQYF	TGTGCCAGCAGCTCAACCGGGACTAGCGGGAACGAGCAGTACTTC
.	TRBV7-8	.	TRBJ1-5	CASSFNPTGNQPQHF	TGTGCCAGCAGCTTCAATCCTACGGGAAATCAGCCCCAGCATTTT
.	TRBV5-1	.	TRBJ2-2	CASSWAVNTGELFF	TGCGCCAGCAGTTGGGCAGTTAACACCGGGGAGCTGTTTTTT
.	TRBV5-1	TRBD2	TRBJ2-1	CASSAGLAGGARSYNEQFF	TGCGCCAGCAGCGCGGGACTAGCGGGAGGGGCCCGCTCCTACAATGAGCAGTTCTTC
.	TRBV27	TRBD2	TRBJ2-2	CASSLRGLAGVGGTGELFF	TGTGCCAGCAGTTTAAGAGGACTAGCGGGAGTTGGGGGCACCGGGGAGCTGTTTTTT
.	TRBV7-8	TRBD2	TRBJ2-1	CASEPLAGGNNEQFF	TGTGCCAGCGAACCACTAGCGGGAGGCAACAATGAGCAGTTCTTC
.	TRBV9	TRBD1	TRBJ2-7	CASSGQGHEQYF	TGTGCCAGCAGTGGACAGGGGCATGAGCAGTACTTC
once	TRBV2	.	TRBJ2-6	CASSGRDRSSGANVLTF	TGTGCCAGCAGTGGACGAGACAGATCCTCTGGGGCCAACGTCCTGACTTTC
.	TRBV27	.	TRBJ2-3	CASSLGVTWDTQYF	TGTGCCAGCAGTTTAGGGGTCACATGGGATACGCAGTATTTT
.	TRBV27	TRBD2	TRBJ2-1	CASTPLSGTPYNEQFF	TGTGCCAGCACCCCTTTAAGCGGGACTCCGTACAATGAGCAGTTCTTC
.	TRBV7-3	TRBD2	TRBJ2-1	CASSRGLAGANEQFF	TGTGCCAGCAGCCGGGGACTAGCGGGAGCTAATGAGCAGTTCTTC
.	TRBV14	.	TRBJ2-7	CASSGLDYEQYF	TGTGCCAGCAGCGGGCTAGACTACGAGCAGTACTTC
.	TRBV30	.	TRBJ1-3	CAWSATNQNTIYF	TGTGCCTGGAGTGCCACTAATCAAAACACCATATATTTT
.	TRBV28	.	TRBJ1-2	CASMTGGLIGYTF	TGTGCCAGCATGACGGGGGGCTTAATTGGCTACACCTTC
once	TRBV14	.	TRBJ2-7	CASSSSGLRERYF	TGTGCCAGCAGCTCAAGTGGCCTTAGGGAGCGGTACTTC
.	TRBV7-9	.	TRBJ2-7	CASSFIGRGDSSYEQYF	TGTGCCAGCAGCTTTATAGGTAGGGGAGATTCCTCCTACGAGCAGTACTTC
.	TRBV5-1	TRBD2	TRBJ2-7	CASSLVAGGPHEQYF	TGCGCCAGCAGCTTGGTAGCGGGAGGGCCCCACGAGCAGTACTTC
.	TRBV19	TRBD2	TRBJ2-7	CASSIAAGGPYEQYF	TGTGCCAGTAGTATTGCGGCGGGAGGGCCTTACGAGCAGTACTTC
.	TRBV5-1	TRBD2	TRBJ2-2	CASSFSSGRATGELFF	TGCGCCAGCAGCTTTTCTAGCGGGAGGGCCACCGGGGAGCTGTTTTTT
.	TRBV27	.	TRBJ1-1	CASSLTGLGTEAFF	TGTGCCAGCAGTTTGACGGGGCTAGGCACTGAAGCTTTCTTT
.	TRBV5-6	.	TRBJ2-7	CASSGGTYSYEQYF	TGTGCCAGCAGCGGCGGGACGTACTCCTACGAGCAGTACTTC
.	TRBV2	.	TRBJ1-3	CASTTGKGRNTIYF	TGTGCCAGCACCACGGGGAAGGGGAGAAACACCATATATTTT
.	TRBV27	.	TRBJ2-1	CASSYASSYNEQFF	TGTGCCAGCAGTTACGCGAGCTCCTACAATGAGCAGTTCTTC
.	TRBV5-4	TRBD2	TRBJ2-1	CATSLAGGLHNEQFF	TGTGCCACCAGCTTGGCGGGAGGCCTCCACAATGAGCAGTTCTTC
.	TRBV7-8	.	TRBJ2-5	CASSLARGGRTQYF	TGTGCCAGCAGCTTAGCGAGGGGGGGCAGGACCCAGTACTTC